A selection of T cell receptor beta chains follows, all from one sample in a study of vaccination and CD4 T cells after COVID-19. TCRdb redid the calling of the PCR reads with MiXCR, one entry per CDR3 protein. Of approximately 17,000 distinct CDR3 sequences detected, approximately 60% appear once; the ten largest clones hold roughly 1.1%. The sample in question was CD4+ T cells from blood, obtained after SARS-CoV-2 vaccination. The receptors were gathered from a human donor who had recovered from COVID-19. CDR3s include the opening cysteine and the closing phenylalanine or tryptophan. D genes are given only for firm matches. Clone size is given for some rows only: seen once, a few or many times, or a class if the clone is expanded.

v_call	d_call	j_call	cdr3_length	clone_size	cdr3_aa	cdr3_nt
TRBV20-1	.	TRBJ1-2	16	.	CSAQNLGPIRSSGYTF	TGCAGTGCTCAAAACTTGGGGCCCATAAGGTCGAGCGGCTACACCTTC
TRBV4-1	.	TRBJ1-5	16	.	CASSQEFQGQMRPQHF	TGCGCCAGCAGCCAAGAATTCCAGGGGCAGATGCGGCCCCAGCATTTT
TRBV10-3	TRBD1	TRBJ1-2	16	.	CAISAGGGLPNYGYTF	TGTGCCATCAGTGCAGGGGGTGGGCTGCCTAACTATGGCTACACCTTC
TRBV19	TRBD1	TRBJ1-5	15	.	CASSMDRDPNQPQHF	TGTGCCAGTAGTATGGACAGGGATCCCAATCAGCCCCAGCATTTT
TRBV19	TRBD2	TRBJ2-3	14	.	CASGTSGSTDTQYF	TGTGCCAGTGGGACTAGCGGTAGCACAGATACGCAGTATTTT
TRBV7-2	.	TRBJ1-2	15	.	CASSLAGQGLNGYTF	TGTGCCAGCAGCTTAGCGGGGCAGGGGCTTAATGGCTACACCTTC
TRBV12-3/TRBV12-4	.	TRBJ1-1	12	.	CASSLGWSEAFF	TGTGCCAGCAGTTTGGGATGGAGTGAAGCTTTCTTT
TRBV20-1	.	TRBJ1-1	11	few	CSAAPAQEAFF	TGCAGTGCGGCTCCCGCCCAGGAGGCTTTCTTT
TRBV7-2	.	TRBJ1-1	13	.	CASSFRRPTEAFF	TGTGCCAGCAGCTTCAGACGGCCTACTGAAGCTTTCTTT
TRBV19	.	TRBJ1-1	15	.	CASRTPGRMNTEAFF	TGTGCCAGTAGGACCCCGGGACGGATGAACACTGAAGCTTTCTTT